This T cell receptor beta chain was identified during a study of blood T cell repertoires in COVID-19. Overall study context: Samples representing acute and convalescent COVID-19 were sourced from the United States, Italy and Spain. PBMCs, B-cell-depleted T cells, or T cells provided the cDNA or gDNA that made up the material.

This clone was observed once. Original handling: Estimates of nucleated cell counts were drawn from the amplification of reference gene primers. Produced via immunoSEQ multiplex PCR; TCRdb's table is partial and in-frame only. V, J and clone size reflect that table, while D and trimming were determined from the DNA. The sample carries about 79,000 clones, roughly 91% recorded once. Germline CDR1 and CDR2: MNHEY and SVGAGI. The CDR3 runs 15 residues. V lost 0 bases, J lost 9 bases, and 12 bases lay in between. The V call is TRBV6-5, the J call TRBJ1-6; D is possibly TRBD1 (6 bases). This receptor was taken from an older man with active or convalescent COVID-19. Sequencing used peripheral blood. The CDR3 reads CASSYSGRGRSPLHF. The CDR3 coding sequence is TGTGCCAGCAGTTACTCTGGCAGGGGTCGTTCACCCCTCCACTTT.